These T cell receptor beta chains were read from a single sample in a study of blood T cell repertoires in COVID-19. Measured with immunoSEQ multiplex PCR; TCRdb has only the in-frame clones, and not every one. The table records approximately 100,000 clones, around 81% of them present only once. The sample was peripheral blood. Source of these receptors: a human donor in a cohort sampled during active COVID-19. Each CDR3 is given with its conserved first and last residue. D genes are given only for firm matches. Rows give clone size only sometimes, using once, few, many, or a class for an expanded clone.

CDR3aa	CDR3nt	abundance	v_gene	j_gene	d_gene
CASSPSQRNNEQFF	TGTGCCAGCTCACCCTCTCAGAGGAACAATGAGCAGTTCTTC	-	TRBV18	TRBJ2-1	-
CASSVDGGASTDTQYF	TGTGCCAGCAGCGTAGATGGGGGGGCCAGCACAGATACGCAGTATTTT	-	TRBV9	TRBJ2-3	-
CASSFGQPYEQYF	TGTGCCAGCAGCTTCGGACAGCCCTACGAGCAGTACTTC	-	TRBV5-6	TRBJ2-7	-
CASSGGRSGANVLTF	TGTGCCAGCAGCGGGGGACGCTCTGGGGCCAACGTCCTGACTTTC	-	TRBV6-5	TRBJ2-6	-
CASSTTTRRTSGRSKYEQYF	TGTGCCAGCAGCACAACCACCCGACGGACTAGCGGGAGGAGTAAGTACGAGCAGTACTTC	-	TRBV28	TRBJ2-7	TRBD2
CASTSGTYNEQFF	TGTGCCAGCACCAGCGGGACTTACAATGAGCAGTTCTTC	-	TRBV6-5	TRBJ2-1	TRBD2
CASSIRTNSYEQYF	TGTGCCAGCAGCATACGGACTAACTCCTACGAGCAGTACTTC	-	TRBV7-2	TRBJ2-7	-
CASSLAPGGGNQPQHF	TGCGCCAGCAGCTTGGCCCCAGGGGGCGGCAATCAGCCCCAGCATTTT	-	TRBV5-1	TRBJ1-5	TRBD1
CASSPGGRQGSSYNEQFF	TGTGCCAGCAGCCCGGGGGGGCGACAGGGCTCTTCCTACAATGAGCAGTTCTTC	-	TRBV4-2	TRBJ2-1	-
CASSLIGGANTGELFF	TGTGCCAGCAGCTTAATTGGGGGGGCGAACACCGGGGAGCTGTTTTTT	-	TRBV7-9	TRBJ2-2	TRBD2
CASNAQDLNTEAFF	TGCGCCAGCAACGCACAGGATCTGAACACTGAAGCTTTCTTT	-	TRBV5-1	TRBJ1-1	-
CASSDRDRDYNEQFF	TGTGCCAGTAGTGACCGGGACAGGGACTACAATGAGCAGTTCTTC	-	TRBV19	TRBJ2-1	TRBD1
CASSKIDKYTGELFF	TGTGCCAGCAGTAAAATTGACAAGTACACCGGGGAGCTGTTTTTT	-	TRBV6-5	TRBJ2-2	-
CASSVGTSGIREQYF	TGTGCCAGCAGCGTTGGGACTAGCGGGATCCGCGAGCAGTACTTC	-	TRBV9	TRBJ2-7	TRBD2
CASSQGTGGFDEQFF	TGCGCCAGCAGCCAAGGGACAGGGGGTTTCGATGAGCAGTTCTTC	-	TRBV4-3	TRBJ2-1	TRBD1
CASSLTRGSYEQYF	TGCGCCAGCAGCCTGACTAGGGGATCCTACGAGCAGTACTTC	-	TRBV5-1	TRBJ2-7	-
CASSPSNSGNTIYF	TGTGCCAGCTCACCATCCAACTCTGGAAACACCATATATTTT	-	TRBV18	TRBJ1-3	-
CASSPGSWDEQFF	TGTGCCAGTAGTCCGGGGTCGTGGGATGAGCAGTTCTTC	-	TRBV19	TRBJ2-1	-
CASSLGLRGYTGELFF	TGTGCCAGCAGCTTAGGATTGCGGGGCTACACCGGGGAGCTGTTTTTT	-	TRBV7-9	TRBJ2-2	-
CATSDLSSGNVGTDTQYF	TGTGCCACCAGTGATTTATCTAGCGGGAATGTGGGCACAGATACGCAGTATTTT	-	TRBV24-1	TRBJ2-3	TRBD2
CASSSTVNEQFF	TGTGCCAGCAGCTCGACAGTCAATGAGCAGTTCTTC	few	TRBV7-9	TRBJ2-1	-
CASSSWTGGIAGAPYEQYF	TGTGCCAGCAGCTCTTGGACAGGGGGAATAGCGGGAGCCCCCTACGAGCAGTACTTC	few	TRBV5-6	TRBJ2-7	-
CASSLQTGFTEAFF	TGTGCCAGCAGCCTACAAACAGGGTTCACTGAAGCTTTCTTT	-	TRBV3-1/TRBV3-2	TRBJ1-1	-
CASSFGQGEDTQYF	TGTGCCAGCAGCTTCGGACAGGGTGAGGATACGCAGTATTTT	-	TRBV11-1	TRBJ2-3	TRBD1
CAISGTGNEQFF	TGTGCCATCAGTGGGACAGGCAATGAGCAGTTCTTC	-	TRBV10-3	TRBJ2-1	TRBD1
CASSLVSVSVEKLFF	TGTGCCAGCAGCTTAGTATCGGTATCGGTTGAAAAACTGTTTTTT	-	TRBV7-9	TRBJ1-4	-
CSVEGKAGPVFYEQYF	TGCAGCGTTGAAGGTAAGGCGGGGCCAGTTTTCTACGAGCAGTACTTC	few	TRBV29-1	TRBJ2-7	-
CASSALAGGREQYF	TGTGCCAGCAGCGCCCTAGCGGGGGGTCGGGAGCAGTACTTC	-	TRBV9	TRBJ2-7	TRBD2
CASSYRVPYEQYF	TGTGCCAGCAGTTACAGGGTCCCCTACGAGCAGTACTTC	-	TRBV28	TRBJ2-7	-
CASRKREVRDTQYF	TGCGCCAGCAGAAAGCGGGAGGTCAGGGATACGCAGTATTTT	few	TRBV5-1	TRBJ2-3	TRBD2
CASSLGGGGLVEQYF	TGTGCCAGCAGCCTGGGAGGGGGGGGTTTGGTCGAGCAGTACTTC	-	TRBV5-4	TRBJ2-7	-
CASSQGAAGVEYF	TGTGCCAGCAGCCAAGGGGCAGCGGGGGTGGAGTACTTC	-	TRBV14	TRBJ2-7	TRBD2
CASSSLSGSGTDTQYF	TGTGCCAGCAGCTCTCTTAGCGGGAGTGGGACAGATACGCAGTATTTT	-	TRBV11-2	TRBJ2-3	TRBD2
CASSLTGGYEQYF	TGTGCCAGCAGCTTGACAGGGGGCTACGAGCAGTACTTC	-	TRBV5-5	TRBJ2-7	TRBD1
CATSDPNRDSFTGELFF	TGTGCCACCAGTGATCCAAACCGGGACAGTTTCACCGGGGAGCTGTTTTTT	-	TRBV24-1	TRBJ2-2	TRBD1
CATTRQGRNEQFF	TGTGCCACCACGCGACAGGGAAGGAATGAGCAGTTCTTC	-	TRBV25-1	TRBJ2-1	TRBD1
CASSQLSHDKDSHSYEQYF	TGTGCCAGCAGCCAATTGTCTCACGACAAGGACTCCCACTCCTACGAGCAGTACTTC	-	TRBV3-1/TRBV3-2	TRBJ2-7	-